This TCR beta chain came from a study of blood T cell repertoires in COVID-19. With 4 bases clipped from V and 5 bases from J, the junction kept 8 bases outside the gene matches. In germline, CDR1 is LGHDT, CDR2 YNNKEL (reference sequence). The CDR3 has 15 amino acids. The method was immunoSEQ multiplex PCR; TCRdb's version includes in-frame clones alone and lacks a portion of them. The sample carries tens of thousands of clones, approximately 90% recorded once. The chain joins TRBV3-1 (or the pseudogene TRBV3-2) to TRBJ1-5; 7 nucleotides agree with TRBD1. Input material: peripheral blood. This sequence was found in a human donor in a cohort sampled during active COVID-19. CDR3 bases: TGTGCCAGCAGCCTAACTGGCAGGGGGGATCAGCCCCAGCATTTT. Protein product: CASSLTGRGDQPQHF.